Shown below are 19 T cell receptor beta chains from a single sample sequenced in a study of T cell responses to AZD1222 COVID-19 vaccine. TCRdb's copy holds only in-frame clones and misses some; the assay was immunoSEQ multiplex PCR. The table records approximately 150,000 clones, roughly nine tenths of them present only once. The specimen comprised peripheral blood, sampled 28 days after the second AZD1222 dose. Receptor source: an adult who received the AZD1222 COVID-19 vaccine.

This chain uses TRBV2 with TRBJ1-5, with TRBD1 matching 7 bases. CDR1 is SNHLY, CDR2 FYNNEI, per germline. CDR3 size: 14 residues. V gave up 3 bases and J gave up 1 base; unmatched junction bases: 0. In nucleotides, the CDR3 is TGTGCCAGCAGTGAGGACAGGAGCAATCAGCCCCAGCATTTT. This gives the protein CASSEDRSNQPQHF.

This chain uses TRBV28 with TRBJ2-7, with 13 bases that match TRBD2. Germline values: CDR1 MDHEN, CDR2 SYDVKM. V lost 5 bases and J lost 5; bases outside the gene matches: 3. CDR3 size: 14 residues. The CDR3 region has the DNA TGTGCCAGCAGTCGGACTAGCGGGAGCCACGAGCAGTACTTC. As protein: CASSRTSGSHEQYF.

The chain combines TRBV29-1 with TRBJ2-2, with TRBD1 matching over 7 bases. V gave up 6 bases and J gave up 2 bases; unmatched junction bases: 12. Germline lookup yields CDR1 SQVTM and CDR2 ANQGSEA. CDR3 length: 16 amino acids. In nucleotides, the CDR3 is TGCAGCGTCCTGAAGGGGGCAGGGTCAAACACCGGGGAGCTGTTTTTT. This translates into CSVLKGAGSNTGELFF.

In regard to this clone: Other DNA sequences of this sample code for an identical CDR3. The V and J genes are TRBV9 and TRBJ1-6; D might be TRBD1 (6 bases). The length of the CDR3 is 14 residues. Germline V gene data show CDR1 as SGDLS and CDR2 as YYNGEE. V lost 0 bases and J lost 5, with 6 bases in between. Here the CDR3 reads CASSVGTDNSPLHF. In DNA, the CDR3 is TGTGCCAGCAGCGTAGGGACAGATAATTCACCCCTCCACTTT.

CDR3 in amino acids: CASSLIRANNEQFF. CDR3 sequence (DNA): TGTGCCAGCAGCTTAATCAGGGCGAATAATGAGCAGTTCTTC. The chain couples TRBV7-2 to TRBJ2-1; the D gene is possibly TRBD1 (5 bases). The germline gives CDR1 SGHTA, CDR2 FQGNSA. The CDR3 extends over 14 amino acids. Trimming took off 2 bases at V and 7 bases at J, with 12 bases between the two ends.

This sequence joins TRBV28 and TRBJ2-3; 7 bases are a match to TRBD1. From germline, CDR1 is MDHEN and CDR2 SYDVKM. Trimming at V came to 7 bases and at J to 4 bases, leaving 20 bases not matched to a gene. The CDR3 length is 18 residues. CDR3: CASNPLGTAGLGSDTQYF. CDR3 DNA sequence: TGTGCCAGCAACCCACTCGGGACAGCTGGGCTCGGCTCAGATACGCAGTATTTT.

J is TRBJ1-1 and V is TRBV5-1, with unresolved D. V was trimmed by 0 bases and J by 11 bases, leaving 14 bases between them. Per the germline V gene, CDR1 is SGHRS and CDR2 is YFSETQ. The CDR3 length is 13 residues. In nucleotides, the CDR3 is TGCGCCAGCAGCTTGGGGTCACCCCCCGAGGCTTTCTTT. Amino acid sequence: CASSLGSPPEAFF.

This CDR3 reads CASSLGPEGTEAFF. The CDR3 region has the DNA TGTGCCAGCAGTTTAGGACCAGAAGGTACTGAAGCTTTCTTT. The chain joins TRBV27 to TRBJ1-1; D remains unclear. In germline, CDR1 is MNHEY, CDR2 SMNVEV (reference sequence). V was pared by 2 bases and J by 5 bases, with 12 bases between. The CDR3 has 14 residues.

The V and J genes are TRBV7-9 and TRBJ1-4; D is uncertain. From germline, CDR1 is SEHNR and CDR2 FQNEAQ (reference sequence). This CDR3 has 14 residues. The germline V and J ends were trimmed by 7 bases and 4 bases, with 13 bases remaining between them. DNA for the CDR3: TGTGCCAGCACCCTAATGGCCGATAATGAAAAACTGTTTTTT. It specifies CASTLMADNEKLFF.

The chain uses TRBV29-1 and TRBJ1-2; TRBD1 aligns across 7 bases. CDR3 length: 13 amino acids. Germline V CDR1 and CDR2: SQVTM, ANQGSEA. Unmatched junction bases numbered 11, after V lost 5 bases and J lost 8 bases. CDR3 nucleotides: TGCAGCGTTCCGCCGGGACAGAGGCAGGGCTACACCTTC. This sequence encodes CSVPPGQRQGYTF.

J is TRBJ1-1 and V is TRBV18, with no clear D. V lost 3 bases, J lost 1 base, and 9 bases lay in between. CDR1 and CDR2 from the germline V gene are KGHSH and LQKENI. CDR3 length: 14 amino acids. The CDR3 DNA follows: TGTGCCAGCTCACCGGACGAACCGAACACTGAAGCTTTCTTT. As protein: CASSPDEPNTEAFF.

This chain connects TRBV6-1 to TRBJ2-5; tentative D call: TRBD2 (5 bases). V lost 2 bases and J 0 bases, leaving 10 bases between the germline ends. Germline V gene sequence: CDR1 MNHNS, CDR2 SASEGT. This CDR3 region has 15 residues. DNA for the CDR3: TGTGCCAGCAGTGAAAATTCCGGGAACCAAGAGACCCAGTACTTC. Its protein product is CASSENSGNQETQYF.

The rearrangement links TRBV7-9 to TRBJ1-1, with 9 bases identical to TRBD1. The CDR3 contains 16 residues. Germline loops: CDR1 SEHNR, CDR2 FQNEAQ (reference sequence). V was clipped by 1 base and J by 4 bases; unmatched bases: 7. The CDR3 nucleotides are TGTGCCAGCAGCTTAGTGACAGGGGGAAAGGTCACTGAAGCTTTCTTT. Its translation: CASSLVTGGKVTEAFF.

The V gene is TRBV7-2, the J gene TRBJ1-6; weak D call: TRBD1 (6 bases). V lost 4 bases and J lost 9, with 19 bases in between. The length of the CDR3 is 16 residues. Germline values: CDR1 SGHTA, CDR2 FQGNSA. Here the CDR3 reads CASSYPRGGAFSPLHF. The CDR3 nucleotides are TGTGCCAGCAGCTACCCCCGTGGGGGGGCCTTTTCACCCCTCCACTTT.

The V call is TRBV20-1, the J call TRBJ1-3; no definite D call. CDR1 and CDR2 (germline): DFQATT, SNEGSKA (reference sequence). The CDR3 has 11 amino acids. Trimming took off 1 base at V and 6 bases at J, with 4 bases between the two ends. The CDR3: CSARVENTIYF. CDR3 nucleotide sequence: TGCAGTGCTAGAGTGGAAAACACCATATATTTT.

This clone is a singleton in its sample. The chain is built from TRBV4-1 and TRBJ2-5; D is tentatively TRBD1 or TRBD2 (6 bases each). CDR1 is MGHRA, CDR2 YSYEKL, per germline. V was clipped by 3 bases and J by 1 base, with 21 bases between them. The length of the CDR3 is 18 residues. The CDR3 DNA reads as TGCGCCAGCAGCCAGCTACTGACAGGACTACCCTTCCAAGAGACCCAGTACTTC. Translating gives CASSQLLTGLPFQETQYF.

The chain links TRBV6-1 to TRBJ1-2; no definite D call. The germline V and J ends were trimmed by 7 bases and 1 base, with 16 bases remaining between them. The CDR3 runs 15 residues. Germline CDR1 reads MNHNS; CDR2 reads SASEGT. CDR3 nucleotide sequence: TGTGCCAGCAATCAGCCAACAACGTATAACTATGGCTACACCTTC. Protein sequence: CASNQPTTYNYGYTF.

This chain connects TRBV19 to TRBJ1-4; D gene ambiguous. V lost 3 bases, J lost 7 bases, and 12 bases lay in between. In germline, CDR1 is LNHDA, CDR2 SQIVND (reference sequence). CDR3 length equals 14 residues. CDR3 DNA sequence: TGTGCCAGTAGTATCGTCTCGGCTTCTGAAAAACTGTTTTTT. Its protein product is CASSIVSASEKLFF.

This rearrangement joins TRBV2 to TRBJ2-5; no clear D. In germline, CDR1 is SNHLY, CDR2 FYNNEI. This CDR3 comprises 13 residues. Trimming pared 10 bases from V and 1 base from J, leaving 13 bases between. The CDR3 spells CATTDSGQETQYF. In nucleotides, the CDR3 is TGTGCCACTACTGACTCGGGCCAAGAGACCCAGTACTTC. The full variable domain, rest sourced from reference TRBV2 and TRBJ2-5, is EPEVTQTPSHQVTQMGQEVILRCVPISNHLYFYWYRQILGQKVEFLVSFYNNEISEKSEIFDDQFSVERPDGSNFTLKIRSTKLEDSAMYFCATTDSGQETQYFGPGTRLLVL.